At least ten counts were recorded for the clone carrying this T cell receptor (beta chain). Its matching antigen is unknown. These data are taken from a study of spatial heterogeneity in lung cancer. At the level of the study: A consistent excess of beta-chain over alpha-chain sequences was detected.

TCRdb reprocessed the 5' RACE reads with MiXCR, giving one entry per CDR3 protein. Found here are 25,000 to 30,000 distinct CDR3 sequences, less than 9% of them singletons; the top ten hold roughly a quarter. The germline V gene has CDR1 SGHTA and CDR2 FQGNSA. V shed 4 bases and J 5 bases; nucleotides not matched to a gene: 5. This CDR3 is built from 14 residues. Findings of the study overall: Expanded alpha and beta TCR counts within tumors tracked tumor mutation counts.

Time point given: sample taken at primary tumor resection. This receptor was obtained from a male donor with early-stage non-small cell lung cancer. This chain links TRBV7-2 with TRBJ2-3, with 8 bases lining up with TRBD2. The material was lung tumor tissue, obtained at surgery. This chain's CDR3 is CASSSGGAEDTQYF. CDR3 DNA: TGTGCCAGCAGCTCCGGGGGGGCCGAAGATACGCAGTATTTT.